This TCR beta chain stems from a study of cytomegalovirus exposure and HLA in healthy donors. The CDR3 is 14 amino acids. Germline V CDR1 and CDR2: LNHDA, SQIVND (reference sequence). The V and J ends lost 3 bases and 6 bases respectively, with 15 bases between them. The PCR used 60 Vbeta and 13 Jbeta primers. Profiled with immunoSEQ multiplex PCR; TCRdb holds only in-frame clones, not every one. The sample includes some 170,000 clones, roughly 82% seen only once; the top ten take 1.6%. The chain is built from TRBV19 and TRBJ2-7; tentatively, D is TRBD1 (7 bases). The receptor was derived from a woman aged 25 to 39 in good health and CMV-seronegative. Sequencing input: PBMCs. CDR3 bases: TGTGCCAGTAGTATTGGGTACAGGGGAGGCGAGCAGTACTTC. As protein: CASSIGYRGGEQYF.